These 14 T cell receptor beta chains were all obtained from the same sample, sequenced in a study of cytomegalovirus exposure and HLA in healthy donors. Libraries were prepared by immunoSEQ multiplex PCR; TCRdb keeps only in-frame clonotypes and omits some of them. The sample has around 180,000 clones; 86% are singletons. Sequenced sample: PBMCs. All receptors derive from a woman younger than 35 in good health and CMV-seronegative.

V is TRBV7-8 and J is TRBJ2-7; D uncertain. The CDR3 runs to 13 residues. Germline-derived CDR1 and CDR2 are SGHVS and FQNEAQ. The V and J ends lost 1 base and 3 bases respectively, with 7 bases between them. CDR3 coding DNA: TGTGCCAGCAGCTTAGGGCAGAACTACGAGCAGTACTTC. Translation gives CASSLGQNYEQYF.

V usage is TRBV5-6 and J usage is TRBJ2-7; 7 bases line up with TRBD1. The germline V gene has CDR1 SGHDT and CDR2 YYEEEE. The CDR3 is made up of 14 amino acids. The V segment lost 2 bases and the J segment 6 bases; nucleotides outside the gene matches: 8. In nucleotides, the CDR3 is TGTGCCAGCAGCTTTGGTCCGACAGGGTCCGAGCAGTACTTC. The encoded protein is CASSFGPTGSEQYF.

This chain links TRBV28 with TRBJ1-2, with 8 bases matching TRBD1. Per germline, CDR1 MDHEN and CDR2 SYDVKM. J lost 5 bases, V lost 7 bases, and 6 bases had no gene match. The CDR3 length is 13 residues. The CDR3 DNA follows: TGTGCCAGCATGGACAGGGAGGATTATGGCTACACCTTC. Translated, it gives CASMDREDYGYTF.

V usage is TRBV5-6 and J usage is TRBJ1-2; 10 bases fit TRBD1. Germline V gene data show CDR1 as SGHDT and CDR2 as YYEEEE. The CDR3 is 16 residues long. V shed 2 bases, J shed 7 bases, and the junction held 11 bases outside the gene matches. DNA for the CDR3: TGTGCCAGCAGCTTTCCCTCGACAGGGGGCTCGGGTGGCTACACCTTC. It specifies CASSFPSTGGSGGYTF.

This clone was counted once. The chain combines TRBV6-6 with TRBJ1-6, with 7 bases fitting TRBD1. V gave up 5 bases and J gave up 14 bases; unmatched junction bases: 12. The CDR3 covers 14 residues. Germline V gene data show CDR1 as MNHNY and CDR2 as SVGAGI (reference sequence). The CDR3 DNA sequence: TGTGCCAGCAGTGGCGGGACAGTCCGTAAATCCCTCCACTTT. This translates into CASSGGTVRKSLHF.

This sequence joins TRBV7-8 and TRBJ2-7; D is perhaps TRBD1 (7 bases). The germline V gene has CDR1 SGHVS and CDR2 FQNEAQ. V was shortened by 2 bases and J by 0 bases, with 23 bases between the two germline ends. The CDR3 is made up of 19 amino acids. This chain's CDR3 is CASSLSSGGRAADSYEQYF. The CDR3 DNA sequence: TGTGCCAGCAGCTTAAGCTCAGGGGGGCGGGCTGCCGACTCCTACGAGCAGTACTTC.

The rearrangement joins TRBV5-4 to TRBJ1-5, with D maybe TRBD1 (5 bases). The V gene's germline CDR1 is SGHNT and CDR2 YYREEE (reference sequence). The V end lost 2 bases, the J end lost 6 bases, and 6 bases lay between the germline ends. The CDR3 covers 12 residues. The CDR3 DNA is TGTGCCAGCAGCTTAAGGGGTCAGCCCCAGCATTTT. Protein product: CASSLRGQPQHF.

The rearrangement joins TRBV5-6 to TRBJ1-6; no definite D call. This CDR3 contains 14 residues. V gave up 1 base and J gave up 6 bases, with 8 bases separating them. Per germline, CDR1 SGHDT and CDR2 YYEEEE. The CDR3 sequence is CASSLYSSNSPLHF. CDR3 sequence (DNA): TGTGCCAGCAGCTTGTACAGCAGTAATTCACCCCTCCACTTT.

The rearrangement joins TRBV20-1 to TRBJ2-5, with 8 bases aligning to TRBD2. The J segment lost 4 bases and the V segment lost 5 bases, leaving 0 bases of the junction unmatched. The CDR3 totals 11 residues. Germline-derived CDR1 and CDR2 are DFQATT and SNEGSKA (reference sequence). DNA for the CDR3: TGCAGTGCTGGGACTAGAGAGACCCAGTACTTC. It specifies CSAGTRETQYF.

V gene TRBV2 combines with J gene TRBJ1-1; the D gene is possibly TRBD1 (6 bases). The V and J ends lost 4 bases and 4 bases respectively, with 13 bases between them. The CDR3 contains 14 residues. Germline lookup yields CDR1 SNHLY and CDR2 FYNNEI. Written as DNA, the CDR3 is TGTGCCAGCAGTGCATCCAGAGGGGGCACTGAAGCTTTCTTT. This sequence encodes CASSASRGGTEAFF.

The CDR3 DNA follows: TGTGCCAGCAGCCCGGTTCCAGGGTCGCAAACCGGGGAGCTGTTTTTT. Amino acids: CASSPVPGSQTGELFF. This rearrangement joins TRBV11-3 to TRBJ2-2, with D perhaps TRBD1 (5 bases). Germline CDR1 and CDR2: SGHNT and YENEEA. The length of the CDR3 is 16 residues. Trimming cost V 5 bases and J 5 bases, with 18 bases left between them.

The rearrangement links TRBV6-5 to TRBJ2-1, with 7 bases fitting TRBD1. Per germline, CDR1 MNHEY and CDR2 SVGAGI. The J segment lost 12 bases and the V segment lost 2 bases, leaving 10 bases of the junction unmatched. The CDR3 consists of 14 residues. CDR3 loop: CASSYISGGLVQFF. The DNA for the CDR3 is TGTGCCAGCAGTTACATCTCAGGGGGATTGGTGCAGTTCTTC.

V and J are TRBV6-5 and TRBJ2-7, with no clear D. The germline V and J ends were trimmed by 2 bases and 3 bases, with 5 bases remaining between them. Germline CDR1 MNHEY, CDR2 SVGAGI. The CDR3 has 12 residues. The CDR3 here is CASSYPGYEQYF. The CDR3 coding sequence is TGTGCCAGCAGTTACCCCGGCTACGAGCAGTACTTC.

This rearrangement joins TRBV11-2 to TRBJ1-2; D unresolved. CDR1 and CDR2 (germline): SGHAT, FQNNGV. The germline V and J ends were trimmed by 5 bases and 2 bases, with 24 bases remaining between them. The CDR3 extends over 18 amino acids. The CDR3 sequence is CASSPLEGTLVQNYGYTF. As DNA, the CDR3 is TGTGCCAGCAGCCCGTTGGAGGGCACACTCGTGCAAAACTATGGCTACACCTTC.